This entry features one T cell receptor (beta chain) sequence. Its antigen remains unknown. The V gene end was trimmed by 5 bases and the J gene end by 0 bases; junction bases not matched to a gene: 11. The germline V gene encodes CDR1 DFQATT and CDR2 SNEGSKA (reference sequence). The CDR3 is 18 residues long. The data derive from a study of CD8 T cells in Susac syndrome. Across the study: When their blood was taken, patients with Susac syndrome were therapy-naive, taking corticosteroids, or taking intravenous immunoglobulin alone.

CD8+ and CD4+ T cells circulating in blood were sequenced for TCR beta. After extraction with the RNeasy kit, about 0.45 to 1 ug of the RNA was reverse transcribed using random hexamers. TCRdb re-called the immunoSEQ multiplex PCR reads through MiXCR, storing one row per CDR3 protein. This table holds about 82,000 distinct CDR3 sequences, around 96% found once. The study's findings and limits: In total CD8+ repertoires, 15 to 20 Susac-specific public clones were found, and four or five in CD8+ TEMRA repertoires. It was acknowledged in the study that its TCR sequencing and HLA analysis involved a relatively small number of individuals.

Specimen: CD8+ T cells from PBMCs. The sequence was collected from a human donor with Susac syndrome. The chain links TRBV20-1 to TRBJ2-1, with 12 bases aligning to TRBD2. CDR3 coding DNA: TGCAGTGCTCAAGGACTAGCGGGGACCGCGATCTCCTACAATGAGCAGTTCTTC. Translated: CSAQGLAGTAISYNEQFF.